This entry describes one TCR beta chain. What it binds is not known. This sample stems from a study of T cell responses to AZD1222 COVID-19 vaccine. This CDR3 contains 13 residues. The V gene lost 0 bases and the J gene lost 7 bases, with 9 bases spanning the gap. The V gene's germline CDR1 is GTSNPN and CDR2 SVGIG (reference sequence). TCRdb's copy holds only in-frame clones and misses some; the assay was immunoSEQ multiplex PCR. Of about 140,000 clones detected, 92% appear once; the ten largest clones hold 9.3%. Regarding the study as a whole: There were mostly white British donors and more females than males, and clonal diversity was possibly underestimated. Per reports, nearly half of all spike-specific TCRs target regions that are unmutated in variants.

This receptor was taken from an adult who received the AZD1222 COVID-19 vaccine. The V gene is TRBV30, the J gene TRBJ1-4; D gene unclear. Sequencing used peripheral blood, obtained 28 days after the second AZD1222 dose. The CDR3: CAWSVVWAEKLFF. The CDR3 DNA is TGTGCCTGGAGTGTTGTGTGGGCTGAAAAACTGTTTTTT.